This TCR beta chain was found in a study of T cells in Graves' hyperthyroidism and ophthalmopathy. Study-wide findings and caveats: Using 13 V-J features, a model discriminated ophthalmopathy from stable hyperthyroidism.

From RNA transcripts, TCR beta CDR3 regions were amplified. With the HTBI primer set, the TCR CDR3 went through a first round of RT-PCR. TCRdb re-called the multiplex PCR reads through MiXCR, storing one row per CDR3 protein. This table holds 610,000 or so distinct CDR3 sequences, under 60% found once. CDR1 and CDR2 from the germline V gene are MNHNS and SASEGT. The CDR3 consists of 15 residues. Trimming took 5 bases from V and 3 from J; bases not matched to a gene: 9. In this sample, this clonotype turned up many times. What it recognizes is unknown. The rearrangement uses TRBV6-1 and TRBJ2-7, with TRBD2 identical over 8 bases. The TCR was taken from a woman younger than 30 with Graves' hyperthyroidism. The sequencing input was peripheral blood or thyroid tissue (not recorded which). The DNA for the CDR3 is TGTGCCAGCAGTCCCTTAGCGGGATCTAGCTACGAGCAGTACTTC. This gives the protein CASSPLAGSSYEQYF.